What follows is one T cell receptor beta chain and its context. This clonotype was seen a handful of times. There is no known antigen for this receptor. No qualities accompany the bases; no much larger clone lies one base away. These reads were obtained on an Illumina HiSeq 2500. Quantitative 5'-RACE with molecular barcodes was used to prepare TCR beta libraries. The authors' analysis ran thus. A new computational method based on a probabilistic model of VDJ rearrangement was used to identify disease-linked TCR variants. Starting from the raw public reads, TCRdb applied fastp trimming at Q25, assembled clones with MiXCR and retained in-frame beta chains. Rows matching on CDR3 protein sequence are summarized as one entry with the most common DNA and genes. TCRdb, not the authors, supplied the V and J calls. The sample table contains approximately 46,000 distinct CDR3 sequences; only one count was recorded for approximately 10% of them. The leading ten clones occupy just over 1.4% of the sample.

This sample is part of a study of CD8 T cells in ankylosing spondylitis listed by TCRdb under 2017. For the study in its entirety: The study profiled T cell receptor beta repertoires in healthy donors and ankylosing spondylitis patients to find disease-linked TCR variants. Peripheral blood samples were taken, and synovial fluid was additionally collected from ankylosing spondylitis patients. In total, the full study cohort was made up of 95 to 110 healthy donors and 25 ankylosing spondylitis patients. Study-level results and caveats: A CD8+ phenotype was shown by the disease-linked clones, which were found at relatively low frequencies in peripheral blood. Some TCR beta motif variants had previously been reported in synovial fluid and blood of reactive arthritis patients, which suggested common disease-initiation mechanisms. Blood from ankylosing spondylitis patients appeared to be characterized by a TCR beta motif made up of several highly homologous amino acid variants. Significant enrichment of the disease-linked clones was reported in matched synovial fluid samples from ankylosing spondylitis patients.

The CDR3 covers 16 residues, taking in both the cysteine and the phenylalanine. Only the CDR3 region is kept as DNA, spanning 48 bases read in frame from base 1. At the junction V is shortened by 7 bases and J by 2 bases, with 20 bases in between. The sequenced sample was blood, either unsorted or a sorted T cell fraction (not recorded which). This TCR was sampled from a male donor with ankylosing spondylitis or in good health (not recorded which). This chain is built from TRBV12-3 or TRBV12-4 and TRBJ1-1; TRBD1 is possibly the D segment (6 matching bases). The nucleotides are TGTGCCAGCACCCCGGGGGCCGGGGGCTCTAACACTGAAGCTTTCTTT. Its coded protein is CASTPGAGGSNTEAFF.